Each of the 25 T cell receptor beta chains below was sequenced from the same sample in a study of T cell repertoires in cytomegalovirus infection. Via MiXCR, TCRdb re-called the reads, giving one row per CDR3 protein. Here the sample spans approximately 340,000 distinct CDR3 sequences, 25% to 30% being singletons. Their target antigens are unknown. This material consisted of cultured PBMCs, taken from culture after CMV antigen stimulation. All receptors come from a human donor in good health (CMV status not recorded). Some clones in this sample may be carry-over from other donors' samples.

The chain is built from TRBV20-1 and TRBJ2-5, with D maybe TRBD2 (6 bases). The ends were cut back, 0 bases at V and 4 bases at J, with 12 bases in the middle. Germline V gene lookup returns CDR1 DFQATT and CDR2 SNEGSKA (reference sequence). The CDR3 is 14 residues long. DNA of the CDR3: TGCAGTGCTAGAGATCAAGTGGGAGGAGAGACCCAGTACTTC. This encodes CSARDQVGGETQYF.

This clonotype was counted between two and nine times. V usage is TRBV6-2 or TRBV6-3 and J usage is TRBJ2-1; 13 bases fit TRBD2. This CDR3 has 17 residues. Per germline, CDR1 MNHEY and CDR2 SVGEGT. Losses at the gene ends were 2 bases for V and 9 bases for J; bases not matched to a gene: 10. CDR3 coding DNA: TGTGCCAGCAGTTACCATTTCACTAGCGGGAGGGCCGGTGAGCAGTTCTTC. It encodes CASSYHFTSGRAGEQFF.

The V call is TRBV6-6, the J call TRBJ2-3; D unresolved. Germline V lookup: CDR1 MNHNY, CDR2 SVGAGI (reference sequence). The V and J ends lost 2 bases and 0 bases respectively, with 3 bases between them. This CDR3 comprises 13 residues. DNA of the CDR3: TGTGCCAGCAGTTACACGAGCACAGATACGCAGTATTTT. Translating it yields CASSYTSTDTQYF.

The chain couples TRBV27 to TRBJ2-7; D gene uncertain. CDR3 size: 13 residues. Germline CDR1 and CDR2: MNHEY and SMNVEV (reference sequence). The ends were cut back, 4 bases at V and 2 bases at J, with 9 bases in the middle. This chain's CDR3 is CASSSAATYEQYF. As DNA, the CDR3 is TGTGCCAGCAGTTCGGCAGCGACCTACGAGCAGTACTTC.

V gene TRBV27 combines with J gene TRBJ1-6; D is ambiguous. V lost 2 bases, J lost 8 bases, and 7 bases lay in between. The CDR3 has 13 amino acids. CDR1 and CDR2 from the germline V gene are MNHEY and SMNVEV (reference sequence). Here the CDR3 reads CASSLRSDSPLHF. The DNA for the CDR3 is TGTGCCAGCAGTTTACGGTCGGATTCACCCCTCCACTTT.

This chain connects TRBV27 to TRBJ1-2; D is uncertain. V was clipped by 6 bases and J by 2 bases, with 13 bases between them. CDR3 length: 14 residues. Germline CDR1 reads MNHEY; CDR2 reads SMNVEV (reference sequence). Here the CDR3 DNA reads TGTGCCAGCAGCCCCTTGATGGGGAACTATGGCTACACCTTC. Its translation: CASSPLMGNYGYTF.

This clonotype has just one count. The chain links TRBV5-6 to TRBJ2-7, with TRBD2 matching 11 bases. CDR1 is SGHDT, CDR2 YYEEEE, per germline. The CDR3 totals 16 residues. Trimming at V came to 7 bases and at J to 5 bases, leaving 14 bases not matched to a gene. The CDR3 sequence: CASGPQTLAGDHEQYF. CDR3 nucleotide sequence: TGTGCCAGCGGCCCACAAACACTAGCGGGAGACCACGAGCAGTACTTC. The full variable domain, in which reference TRBV5-6 and TRBJ2-7 provide the parts outside the CDR3, is DAGVTQSPTHLIKTRGQQVTLRCSPKSGHDTVSWYQQALGQGPQFIFQYYEEEERQRGNFPDRFSGHQFPNYSSELNVNALLLGDSALYLCASGPQTLAGDHEQYFGPGTRLTVT.

This clonotype was seen more than once but under ten times. The rearrangement joins TRBV11-2 to TRBJ2-7; D remains unclear. The CDR3 runs to 13 residues. The germline gives CDR1 SGHAT, CDR2 FQNNGV. Trimming pared 1 base from V and 6 bases from J, leaving 10 bases between. CDR3 sequence reads: CASSLVLGLEQYF. In DNA form, the CDR3 reads TGTGCCAGCAGCTTAGTTCTCGGGCTCGAGCAGTACTTC.

The gene calls are TRBV7-8 and TRBJ1-5; no firm D call. V gave up 4 bases and J gave up 1 base, with 11 bases separating them. The CDR3 length is 15 residues. From germline, CDR1 is SGHVS and CDR2 FQNEAQ. In DNA form, the CDR3 reads TGTGCCAGCAGCTCGGATGTGCAAAGCAATCAGCCCCAGCATTTT. Protein sequence: CASSSDVQSNQPQHF.

The sample holds a few counts of this clonotype. This rearrangement joins TRBV11-1 to TRBJ1-1; D remains unclear. The CDR3 covers 13 residues. The V gene's germline CDR1 is SGHAT and CDR2 FQDESV (reference sequence). The ends were cut back, 2 bases at V and 1 base at J, with 5 bases in the middle. The DNA for the CDR3 is TGTGCCAGCAGCTTATATGAGAACACTGAAGCTTTCTTT. Translating gives CASSLYENTEAFF.

This clonotype was observed a single time. The rearrangement links TRBV18 to TRBJ2-2; TRBD1 matches at 7 bases. The CDR3 covers 16 residues. Germline V CDR1 and CDR2: KGHSH, LQKENI. With 4 bases clipped from V and 2 bases from J, the junction kept 7 bases outside the gene matches. This CDR3 is CASSHPTGRNTGELFF. CDR3 bases: TGTGCCAGCTCACACCCGACAGGGCGAAACACCGGGGAGCTGTTTTTT.

CDR3: CSAGQGSGTDTQYF. The CDR3 DNA sequence: TGCAGTGCAGGACAGGGAAGTGGGACAGATACGCAGTATTTT. The J gene is TRBJ2-3, the V gene TRBV20-1; 8 bases line up with TRBD1. Unmatched junction bases numbered 8, after V lost 6 bases and J lost 3 bases. From germline, CDR1 is DFQATT and CDR2 SNEGSKA (reference sequence). This CDR3 is 14 amino acids long.

This chain links TRBV5-1 with TRBJ1-4, with 10 bases that match TRBD1. The CDR3 runs to 17 residues. Unmatched junction bases numbered 8, after V lost 3 bases and J lost 3 bases. Germline CDR1 reads SGHRS; CDR2 reads YFSETQ. The CDR3 region is CASSSGQGGRANEKLFF. CDR3 DNA: TGCGCCAGCAGCTCCGGACAGGGGGGAAGGGCTAATGAAAAACTGTTTTTT.

This clonotype was observed many times. The gene calls are TRBV7-2 and TRBJ2-2; 10 bases are a match to TRBD2. The V segment lost 5 bases and the J segment 2 bases; nucleotides outside the gene matches: 5. There are 16 residues in the CDR3. Germline V CDR1 and CDR2: SGHTA, FQGNSA. The CDR3 DNA reads TGTGCCAGCAGCAAACTAGCGGGACTTAACACCGGGGAGCTGTTTTTT. Translated, it gives CASSKLAGLNTGELFF. The full variable domain, in which reference TRBV7-2 and TRBJ2-2 provide the parts outside the CDR3, is GAGVSQSPSNKVTEKGKDVELRCDPISGHTALYWYRQSLGQGLEFLIYFQGNSAPDKSGLPSDRFSAERTGGSVSTLTIQRTQQEDSAVYLCASSKLAGLNTGELFFGEGSRLTVL.

Many counts were recorded for this clonotype. This rearrangement joins TRBV7-9 to TRBJ2-6; D is ambiguous. The CDR3 sequence is 15 residues long. Trimming stripped 5 bases from V and 1 base from J, with 9 bases between. Germline values: CDR1 SEHNR, CDR2 FQNEAQ (reference sequence). CDR3 DNA: TGTGCCAGCAGCATGCAAGCTTCTGGGGCCAACGTCCTGACTTTC. It specifies CASSMQASGANVLTF.

In this sample, this clonotype turned up a few times. The CDR3: CASHSGGGETQYF. The CDR3 DNA reads TGTGCCAGCCACAGCGGGGGAGGAGAGACCCAGTACTTC. The rearrangement joins TRBV7-2 to TRBJ2-5; 8 bases fit TRBD2. The CDR3 loop spans 13 amino acids. Trimming at V came to 8 bases and at J to 4 bases, leaving 6 bases not matched to a gene. Germline V gene sequence: CDR1 SGHTA, CDR2 FQGNSA.

The genes are TRBV5-1 and TRBJ1-3; no clear D. Trimming took off 2 bases at V and 0 bases at J, with 6 bases between the two ends. This CDR3 contains 14 residues. The V gene's germline CDR1 is SGHRS and CDR2 YFSETQ. The CDR3: CASSFGNSGNTIYF. The CDR3, as DNA: TGCGCCAGCAGCTTCGGCAACTCTGGAAACACCATATATTTT.

In DNA form, the CDR3 reads TGTGCCAGCAGTGGTCCCCTAGGGACCGGGGAGCTGTTTTTT. Translated: CASSGPLGTGELFF. The J gene is TRBJ2-2, the V gene TRBV28; D gene unclear. The ends were cut back, 5 bases at V and 5 bases at J, with 12 bases in the middle. CDR1 and CDR2 (germline): MDHEN, SYDVKM. The CDR3 spans 14 residues.

A few counts support this clonotype. The chain uses TRBV12-3 or TRBV12-4 and TRBJ2-1; a possible D gene is TRBD1 (6 bases). This CDR3 has 14 amino acids. V lost 7 bases and J 6 bases, leaving 16 bases between the germline ends. The DNA for the CDR3 is TGTGCCAGCACCCCGATATTAGGGGGCAATGAGCAGTTCTTC. This gives the protein CASTPILGGNEQFF.

A few counts support this clonotype. The chain is built from TRBV5-4 and TRBJ1-4, with D possibly being TRBD1 (5 bases). Germline CDR1 reads SGHNT; CDR2 reads YYREEE (reference sequence). The germline V and J ends were trimmed by 4 bases and 5 bases, with 12 bases remaining between them. This CDR3 has 14 amino acids. The CDR3 region is CASSQRDGNEKLFF. For the CDR3, the DNA is TGTGCCAGCAGCCAGAGGGACGGAAATGAAAAACTGTTTTTT.

This clonotype was recorded a few times. The rearrangement joins TRBV7-2 to TRBJ2-1, with D tentatively TRBD1 (7 bases). The germline gives CDR1 SGHTA, CDR2 FQGNSA. The CDR3 sequence is 14 residues long. V lost 3 bases, J lost 7 bases, and 13 bases lay in between. The chain's CDR3 is CASSFRTGGNEQFF. The CDR3 bases are TGTGCCAGCAGCTTCCGGACAGGAGGGAATGAGCAGTTCTTC.

The genes are TRBV18 and TRBJ1-1; D may be TRBD1 (5 bases). V lost 0 bases and J 0 bases, leaving 11 bases between the germline ends. The CDR3 runs to 16 residues. Germline CDR1 KGHSH, CDR2 LQKENI. CDR3 in amino acids: CASSPPNRIMNTEAFF. In nucleotides, the CDR3 is TGTGCCAGCTCACCACCTAACAGGATTATGAACACTGAAGCTTTCTTT.

The chain combines TRBV28 with TRBJ2-7; perhaps TRBD1 as D (6 bases). Trimming shortened V by 6 bases and J by 2 bases, and 14 bases separated the two germline ends. Per germline, CDR1 MDHEN and CDR2 SYDVKM. The CDR3 has 14 amino acids. The CDR3 DNA reads TGTGCCAGCAGGAGAGGGACATTGACCTACGAGCAGTACTTC. Its protein product is CASRRGTLTYEQYF.

J is TRBJ1-2 and V is TRBV12-3 or TRBV12-4; TRBD1 is a possible D gene (5 bases). V gave up 1 base and J gave up 5 bases, with 11 bases separating them. This CDR3 spans 14 amino acids. CDR3 sequence (DNA): TGTGCCAGCAGTTTAGGGGGGGAGGAGTATGGCTACACCTTC. Protein product: CASSLGGEEYGYTF.

This clonotype has a handful of counts. This chain joins TRBV6-1 and TRBJ2-2; 9 nucleotides align to TRBD1. The CDR3 has 16 amino acids. The V gene's germline CDR1 is MNHNS and CDR2 SASEGT. V lost 5 bases to trimming and J lost 6 bases; unmatched junction nucleotides: 10. The CDR3 loop is CASSRLPGQGPGELFF. The CDR3 bases are TGTGCCAGCAGTCGACTTCCGGGACAGGGACCCGGGGAGCTGTTTTTT.